This T cell receptor beta chain was found in a study of technical replicates of blood from a handful of donors. V lost 6 bases to trimming and J lost 7 bases, with 13 bases between them. Germline CDR1 reads SGHVS; CDR2 reads FNYEAQ. The CDR3 spans 12 residues. Profiling relied on immunoSEQ multiplex PCR, and the TCRdb table lists in-frame clones only, not all of them. The table includes about 75,000 clones, approximately 97% detected once. The clonotype originates from a human donor in good health. Sequenced material: T cells isolated from PBMCs. The rearrangement uses TRBV7-6 and TRBJ2-7, with D perhaps TRBD2 (5 bases). The DNA of the CDR3 is TGTGCCAGCAGTAAGTTCTCGGGGGAGCAGTACTTC. It specifies CASSKFSGEQYF.